The clone carrying this T cell receptor (beta chain) has ten or more counts. Its specificity is not known. The library had UMIs added by 3' ligation of an oligonucleotide to TCR cDNA. Adult healthy volunteers gave 2.5 ml peripheral blood for whole-blood RNA. Input was about 1 to 1,100 ng of DNase-treated total RNA without cell sorting. V lost 1 base to trimming and J lost 8 bases, with 9 bases between them. Germline V gene data show CDR1 as SSHAT and CDR2 as FNYEAQ (reference sequence). There are 13 residues in the CDR3. The data are from a study of naive and memory T cell subsets. General study points: TCR transcript changes with activation or differentiation may affect this RNA method.

Amplification of ligated cDNA took four PCR rounds with SP2 and nested alpha and beta constant primers. Reverse transcription of blood and skin TCR RNA was primed at alpha and beta constant regions. TCRdb reprocessed the 5' RACE reads via MiXCR and lists one record per CDR3 protein. The data show 55,000 to 70,000 distinct CDR3 sequences, around 7.3% seen once. The source is a male donor in good health. This chain joins TRBV7-7 and TRBJ2-1; unclear D gene. Here the CDR3 DNA reads TGTGCCAGCAGCTTAGTTTTGGATGATGAGCAGTTCTTC. Translation gives CASSLVLDDEQFF.